This TCR beta chain was found in a study of T cell clones after liver transplantation. Study-wide context: Without induction therapy, subjects received standard immunosuppression until 12-24 months post-transplant.

Only one count was recorded for this clone. Profiled with immunoSEQ multiplex PCR; TCRdb holds only in-frame clones, not every one. Here the sample spans about 78,000 clones, 75% to 85% being singletons. The germline V gene encodes CDR1 GTSNPN and CDR2 SVGIG (reference sequence). The CDR3 loop spans 13 amino acids. V dropped 2 bases and J dropped 4 bases, with 9 bases sitting between them. The clonotype was recovered from a human donor who received a liver transplant. Here the sequenced sample was CD4+ T cells from blood, taken before liver transplant. J is TRBJ1-3 and V is TRBV30; D ambiguous. CDR3 amino acids: CAWSHSSGNTIYF. The CDR3 DNA follows: TGTGCCTGGAGTCATTCGTCCGGAAACACCATATATTTT.